Sequencing of this TCR beta chain was carried out in a study of cytomegalovirus exposure and HLA in healthy donors. It was with 60 Vbeta and 13 Jbeta primers that the PCR ran. The method was immunoSEQ multiplex PCR; TCRdb's version includes in-frame clones alone and lacks a portion of them. The repertoire holds 85,000 to 100,000 clones, around four fifths seen once, with about 0.79% in the top ten. The CDR3 is 14 residues long. With V trimmed by 2 bases and J by 2 bases, 2 bases remained unmatched. Sequencing was carried out using PBMCs. V gene TRBV5-3 combines with J gene TRBJ2-7; TRBD1 matches at 9 bases. TRBV5-3 is identified as an open reading frame with a role that is uncertain. The receptor was isolated from a woman aged 60-75 years in good health and CMV-seronegative. CDR3 bases: TGTGCCAGAAGCTTCGGGACAGGGCCCTACGAGCAGTACTTC. Its protein product is CARSFGTGPYEQYF.